This T cell receptor (beta chain) was documented in a study of CD8+CD57+ T cells in acquired aplastic anemia. The use of genomic DNA as template underpinned the TCR beta VDJ and CDR3 profiling. TCRdb re-called the reads with MiXCR, one entry per CDR3 protein. The sample lists 100,000 to 150,000 distinct CDR3 sequences, less than 50% seen once, with roughly 2.7% in the top ten. This clonotype was seen at least ten times. Patients selected for sequencing had displayed CD8+CD57+ cell expansion by flow cytometry. The sample consisted of sorted CD4+, CD8+, or CD8+CD57+ T cells (not recorded which) from PBMCs. This TCR was recovered from a human donor with aplastic anemia.

The CDR3 sequence is CASSPLLAGGRFEQFF. For the CDR3, the DNA is TGTGCCAGCAGCCCTTTACTAGCGGGGGGGCGATTTGAGCAGTTCTTC. This sequence joins TRBV9 and TRBJ2-1; TRBD2 aligns across 13 bases. This CDR3 has 16 amino acids. The V segment lost 4 bases and the J segment 9 bases; nucleotides outside the gene matches: 10. The V gene's germline CDR1 is SGDLS and CDR2 YYNGEE.